This record covers a single T cell receptor beta chain. No antigen is known for it. Per-base qualities were not stored, and no clone one base away is much larger. Preparation of the library involved PCR. TCR sequencing of DNA from cultured CD4+ T cells used the Oncomine TCR Beta short-read assay at the Johns Hopkins FTIC core. The QIAamp micro DNA kit was used to extract genomic DNA from the cultured CD4+ T cells. The Oncomine TCR Beta libraries from cultured CD4+ T cells were pooled using unique dual indexes and then sequenced on an Illumina iSeq 100. In the authors' own workflow: Non-productive sequences were removed, and CDR3s that did not start with C, did not end with F or W, or were shorter than 7 amino acids were discarded. Antigen-specific clonotypes were identified using the MANAFEST web application through comparison of peptide-stimulated wells with reference and other culture wells. Positive clones required FDR below 0.05, an odds ratio above 5, and productive frequency above 0.1% in at least two of three replicate wells. A clonotype counted as cross-reactive if it showed significant expansion both in the SARS-CoV-2 spike wells and in at least one common cold coronavirus spike condition. CDR3 homology was assessed with Levenshtein distances (stringdist) and unrooted phylogenetic trees (ape) in R version 3.6.1. TCRdb redid the processing of the public reads, applying fastp at Q25 and MiXCR, and retained in-frame beta chains. CDR3 protein sequences are deduplicated, and each keeps its most common genes and DNA. TCRdb's processing, not the study's, gives the V and J calls here. Present in this sample are approximately 7,000 distinct CDR3 sequences, approximately 70% of which were seen just once. The top ten clones comprise about a sixth of the sample.

These data are taken from a study of vaccination and CD4 T cells after COVID-19 (dated by TCRdb to 2021 to 2024). Background for the entire study: Convalescent patients had a positive SARS-CoV-2 result on nasal swab PCR, and of these patients, nine had mild disease and one had severe disease. Six males and four females were included in the convalescent cohort, with two Hispanic individuals, seven Caucasians, two Asians and one multiracial person represented. Two doses of either the Pfizer-BioNTech BNT162b2 vaccine (n=8) or the Moderna mRNA-1273 vaccine (n=2) were administered to participants. Post-COVID blood samples were collected from convalescent patients a median of around 100 days after diagnosis, with a range of roughly 30 to 170 days. Post-vaccine blood samples were collected a median of about 72 days after the second vaccine dose, ranging from roughly 12 to 250 days. Culture stimuli were overlapping spike peptide pools from SARS-CoV-2 and from the common cold coronaviruses HCoV-NL63, HCoV-OC43 and HCoV-229E. As controls, cultures received a CEFX viral epitope pool (the positive control), an HIV-1 Nef peptide pool (the negative control), or no peptide at all. In 9 to 11 COVID-19 convalescent patients and a few infection-naive healthy vaccine recipients, researchers compared the spike-specific CD4+ TCR repertoire from before mRNA vaccination with the repertoire from after. The investigation overall reported the following: The median count of SARS-CoV-2-reactive clonotypes went up from under 25 after infection to a few dozen after vaccination, although the change was not significant. Nearly all vaccine-specific clones in convalescent patients (304 of 307) were mono-reactive for SARS-CoV-2 spike rather than cross-reactive with common cold coronaviruses. Only a relatively small number of convalescent patients were included in the study, and early timepoints following natural infection were not analyzed. In convalescent patients, a median 86.3% of post-vaccine SARS-CoV-2-reactive clones were detected only after vaccination, suggesting vaccine-specific priming.

V lost 5 bases and J lost 11 bases; the stretch between them is 15 bases long. The germline V gene encodes CDR1 MNHNS and CDR2 SASEGT. The CDR3 spans 12 residues, from the cysteine through the phenylalanine. The only DNA kept is the CDR3, 36 bases in frame from the first base. The treatment or condition label here, explained by the study, means: roughly nine-day PBMC culture with coronavirus spike peptide pools or control peptides (ViraFEST assay). The ViraFEST assay, used in the study, expanded antigen-specific T cells with peptide pools and then identified the expanded clonotypes through TCR sequencing. The convalescent patients' positive SARS-CoV-2 PCR tests were from March to December 2020, which was before the Alpha, Beta and Delta variants emerged in the United States. Each well held millions of PBMCs cultured in IMDM containing roughly 5.5% human AB serum and 10 IU/ml IL-2, with about 9.1 ug/ml peptide pools added. On days 3 and 7, half of the culture medium was replaced with fresh IL-2-containing medium. After approximately eleven days of culture, CD4+ T cells were isolated by negative selection with the EasySep CD4+ T cell isolation kit. Ficoll-Paque Plus gradient centrifugation was used to isolate PBMCs from whole blood, and the isolated PBMCs were then either used fresh or cryopreserved at -140C. Triplicate wells were generally used for each culture condition.

The chain uses TRBV6-1 and TRBJ1-2; TRBD1 could be the D gene, as 5 bases match. Material: CD4+ T cells from blood, cultured in vitro. This receptor was obtained from a human donor who had recovered from COVID-19. Here is the DNA: TGTGCCAGCAGTACAAACAGAAGGGGATACACCTTC. Translated, this is CASSTNRRGYTF.